The 30 T cell receptor beta chains below come from one sample, sequenced in a study of T cells after yellow fever vaccination. TCRdb re-analysed the 5' RACE reads in MiXCR, keeping a single row per CDR3 protein. The table shows fewer than 350,000 distinct CDR3 sequences, with roughly 3.5% occurring only once. Specimen: PBMCs, collected on the day of the yellow fever booster vaccination. These receptors originate from a man aged 18 to 30 who received the YFV17D yellow fever vaccine.

This clonotype was counted only a few times. The CDR3 sequence is CASSLVHSGGGNEQFF. The CDR3 coding sequence is TGTGCCAGCAGCTTAGTCCACAGCGGGGGTGGAAATGAGCAGTTCTTC. This chain joins TRBV7-2 and TRBJ2-1, with 8 bases identical to TRBD2. The length of the CDR3 is 16 residues. The germline CDR1 and CDR2 sequences are SGHTA and FQGNSA. V was clipped by 1 base and J by 7 bases; unmatched bases: 9.

The gene calls are TRBV11-2 and TRBJ1-1, with no clear D. The germline V and J ends were trimmed by 7 bases and 2 bases, with 20 bases remaining between them. The germline gives CDR1 SGHAT, CDR2 FQNNGV. The CDR3 consists of 16 residues. For the CDR3, the DNA is TGTGCCAGCACCCTACTACGGCCCCAGGCTAACACTGAAGCTTTCTTT. This sequence encodes CASTLLRPQANTEAFF.

This clonotype was picked up many times. The chain carries TRBV9 and TRBJ1-1, with D possibly matching TRBD1 (5 bases). V was cut by 0 bases and J by 0 bases, with 15 bases left in between. Germline loops: CDR1 SGDLS, CDR2 YYNGEE. This CDR3 spans 17 amino acids. This chain's CDR3 is CASSVDGRGIMNTEAFF. The CDR3 DNA reads as TGTGCCAGCAGCGTAGATGGCCGGGGGATCATGAACACTGAAGCTTTCTTT.

The chain has TRBV6-6 and TRBJ1-2, with a tentative D call TRBD1 (5 bases). V was pared by 2 bases and J by 0 bases, with 7 bases between. Germline CDR1 and CDR2: MNHNY and SVGAGI (reference sequence). The CDR3 totals 14 residues. CDR3: CASSYATANYGYTF. CDR3 DNA sequence: TGTGCCAGCAGTTACGCGACAGCTAACTATGGCTACACCTTC.

This clonotype was seen ten or more times. This chain uses TRBV5-1 with TRBJ2-5, with 10 bases identical to TRBD1. The CDR3 extends over 14 amino acids. The V and J ends lost 3 bases and 5 bases, in that order; junction bases with no gene match: 4. The germline CDR1 and CDR2 sequences are SGHRS and YFSETQ. Here the CDR3 DNA reads TGCGCCAGCAGCTCAAGGACAGGGGGGGAGACCCAGTACTTC. This encodes CASSSRTGGETQYF. Complete variable domain (other parts from reference TRBV5-1 and TRBJ2-5): KAGVTQTPRYLIKTRGQQVTLSCSPISGHRSVSWYQQTPGQGLQFLFEYFSETQRNKGNFPGRFSGRQFSNSRSEMNVSTLELGDSALYLCASSSRTGGETQYFGPGTRLLVL.

This clonotype occurred many times. This sequence joins TRBV5-5 and TRBJ1-5; tentative D call: TRBD1 (6 bases). The V end lost 4 bases, the J end lost 0 bases, and 17 bases lay between the germline ends. Germline CDR1 reads SGHKS; CDR2 reads YYEKEE (reference sequence). This CDR3 is 17 amino acids long. CDR3 nucleotide sequence: TGTGCCAGCAGCCGAACGGGGGACACGGGTAGCAATCAGCCCCAGCATTTT. Encoded protein: CASSRTGDTGSNQPQHF. Drawing the rest from reference TRBV5-5 and TRBJ1-5, the complete variable domain is DAGVTQSPTHLIKTRGQQVTLRCSPISGHKSVSWYQQVLGQGPQFIFQYYEKEERGRGNFPDRFSARQFPNYSSELNVNALLLGDSALYLCASSRTGDTGSNQPQHFGDGTRLSIL.

V gene TRBV27 combines with J gene TRBJ1-1; 12 nucleotides line up with TRBD1. Germline V gene sequence: CDR1 MNHEY, CDR2 SMNVEV (reference sequence). CDR3 size: 12 residues. Trimming at V came to 6 bases and at J to 11 bases, leaving 4 bases not matched to a gene. The CDR3 DNA sequence: TGTGCCAGCAGGGGACAGGGGGCGCGTGCTTTCTTT. The encoded protein is CASRGQGARAFF.

The V and J genes are TRBV7-9 and TRBJ1-1; TRBD1 might be the D (5 bases). Deletions cut 7 bases from V and 1 base from J, with 13 bases between. The germline CDR1 and CDR2 sequences are SEHNR and FQNEAQ (reference sequence). The CDR3 is 14 amino acids. CDR3 protein: CASTAGTENTEAFF. DNA for the CDR3: TGTGCCAGCACGGCCGGGACGGAGAACACTGAAGCTTTCTTT.

This clonotype was seen ten or more times. The chain employs TRBV10-3 and TRBJ2-2; unclear D gene. This CDR3 contains 13 residues. V gave up 7 bases and J gave up 0 bases, with 6 bases separating them. In germline, CDR1 is ENHRY, CDR2 SYGVKD. The CDR3 protein is CAIITANTGELFF. CDR3 in DNA: TGTGCCATCATAACGGCGAACACCGGGGAGCTGTTTTTT.

This clonotype occurred many times. V gene TRBV5-6 combines with J gene TRBJ2-6; 7 bases line up with TRBD2. There are 15 residues in the CDR3. Germline V gives CDR1 SGHDT, CDR2 YYEEEE. The J segment lost 4 bases and the V segment lost 4 bases, leaving 5 bases of the junction unmatched. The CDR3 spells CASSPGLSGANVLTF. The CDR3 DNA reads as TGTGCCAGCAGCCCGGGACTATCCGGGGCCAACGTCCTGACTTTC. The complete variable domain, with remaining parts taken from reference TRBV5-6 and TRBJ2-6, reads DAGVTQSPTHLIKTRGQQVTLRCSPKSGHDTVSWYQQALGQGPQFIFQYYEEEERQRGNFPDRFSGHQFPNYSSELNVNALLLGDSALYLCASSPGLSGANVLTFGAGSRLTVL.

The rearrangement links TRBV10-3 to TRBJ2-1, with D unresolved. Germline-derived CDR1 and CDR2 are ENHRY and SYGVKD. This CDR3 region has 14 residues. The V end lost 3 bases, the J end lost 7 bases, and 13 bases lay between the germline ends. Here the CDR3 reads CAISDPKARNEQFF. The CDR3, as DNA: TGTGCCATCAGTGATCCGAAGGCCCGAAATGAGCAGTTCTTC.

The table lists this clonotype with many counts. The chain carries TRBV6-6 and TRBJ1-1; D unresolved. Per germline, CDR1 MNHNY and CDR2 SVGAGI (reference sequence). The V end lost 2 bases, the J end lost 0 bases, and 4 bases lay between the germline ends. CDR3 length: 13 residues. This CDR3 reads CASSYRVNTEAFF. Written as DNA, the CDR3 is TGTGCCAGCAGTTACAGGGTGAACACTGAAGCTTTCTTT.

There are many counts of this clonotype. The chain links TRBV7-2 to TRBJ2-1, with TRBD2 matching 9 bases. CDR3 length equals 18 residues. V dropped 2 bases and J dropped 0; count of bases not matched to a gene: 8. The germline CDR1 and CDR2 sequences are SGHTA and FQGNSA. The CDR3: CASSLRERGVTSYNEQFF. The CDR3 nucleotides are TGTGCCAGCAGCTTACGGGAGCGGGGGGTCACCTCCTACAATGAGCAGTTCTTC.

The table lists this clonotype with many counts. The rearrangement links TRBV5-5 to TRBJ1-1; perhaps TRBD1 as D (6 bases). Per the germline V gene, CDR1 is SGHKS and CDR2 is YYEKEE (reference sequence). The CDR3 has 17 residues. V dropped 2 bases and J dropped 0 bases, with 17 bases sitting between them. CDR3 residues: CASSFVPGQVMNTEAFF. CDR3 nucleotides: TGTGCCAGCAGCTTCGTCCCGGGACAAGTAATGAACACTGAAGCTTTCTTT.

The table lists this clonotype with many counts. The chain joins TRBV12-3 or TRBV12-4 to TRBJ2-4; TRBD2 agrees at 8 bases. The CDR3 is 16 amino acids. V shed 6 bases and J 0 bases; nucleotides not matched to a gene: 7. The CDR3 DNA is TGTGCCAGCAGCCGTCTAGCGGGCCTAGCCAAAAACATTCAGTACTTC. Translation gives CASSRLAGLAKNIQYF.

The DNA of the CDR3 is TGTGCCAGCAGCTTATATTTACCCGGCTACACCTTC. It codes for CASSLYLPGYTF. This chain uses TRBV7-9 with TRBJ1-2; D unclear. Trimming removed 2 bases at V and 8 bases at J, with 9 bases between. Germline V gene lookup returns CDR1 SEHNR and CDR2 FQNEAQ (reference sequence). The CDR3 has 12 residues.

In regard to this clonotype: Germline is not matched at one junction end, which may reflect a read error. The chain joins TRBV5-1 to TRBJ1-1; no clear D gene. The CDR3 sequence is 14 residues long. Germline assignment: CDR1 SGHRS and CDR2 YFSETQ. The CDR3 DNA sequence: TGCGCCAGCAGTTACAAAGGGCCGAACGCTGAAGCTTTCTTT. It encodes CASSYKGPNAEAFF.

This clonotype was counted a few times. The V gene is TRBV28, the J gene TRBJ2-3, with 7 bases identical to TRBD2. V trimming: 6 bases; J trimming: 2 bases; junction bases outside the gene matches: 5. The CDR3 runs 14 residues. CDR1 and CDR2 (germline): MDHEN, SYDVKM. CDR3 amino acids: CASRLGGDTDTQYF. CDR3 DNA: TGTGCCAGCAGACTGGGGGGGGACACAGATACGCAGTATTTT.

This clonotype was recorded at least ten times. The rearrangement uses TRBV5-5 and TRBJ1-1; D gene unclear. Between the trimmed V and J ends, which lost 0 bases and 2 bases, there was a span of 8 bases. The CDR3 is 14 amino acids. Germline values: CDR1 SGHKS, CDR2 YYEKEE (reference sequence). CDR3 sequence: CASSLATVNTEAFF. CDR3 DNA: TGTGCCAGCAGCTTGGCTACAGTCAACACTGAAGCTTTCTTT.

V is TRBV4-1 and J is TRBJ1-1, with a weak D call TRBD1 (5 bases). Germline CDR1 reads MGHRA; CDR2 reads YSYEKL. This CDR3 has 17 residues. V was shortened by 1 base and J by 5 bases, with 20 bases between the two germline ends. CDR3 loop: CASSQAFGVWGGTEAFF. CDR3 DNA: TGCGCCAGCAGCCAAGCCTTTGGTGTATGGGGGGGGACTGAAGCTTTCTTT.

The chain recombines TRBV18 with TRBJ2-7; 8 positions match TRBD1. V shed 3 bases, J shed 6 bases, and the junction held 4 bases outside the gene matches. Germline V CDR1 and CDR2: KGHSH, LQKENI. CDR3 length: 13 residues. CDR3 sequence reads: CASSPDRAIEQYV. The DNA of the CDR3 is TGTGCCAGCTCACCGGACAGGGCAATCGAGCAGTACGTC.

This clonotype has just a few counts. The chain joins TRBV7-2 to TRBJ1-2; D remains ambiguous. The V gene's germline CDR1 is SGHTA and CDR2 FQGNSA. CDR3 length: 13 amino acids. Trimming shortened V by 4 bases and J by 8 bases, and 14 bases separated the two germline ends. The CDR3 DNA reads as TGTGCCAGCAGCTCCCCCGGCCTTCGGGGCTACACCTTC. This encodes CASSSPGLRGYTF.

The CDR3 region has the DNA TGTGCCAGCAGCCAATGGACAGGGTTTAGGGAAAAACTGTTTTTT. The encoded protein is CASSQWTGFREKLFF. V and J are TRBV4-2 and TRBJ1-4; 8 positions match TRBD1. CDR1 LGHNA and CDR2 YNFKEQ come from the germline V gene. CDR3 length: 15 amino acids. After removal of 2 bases from V and 8 bases from J, the junction contained 7 bases not matched to a gene.

This chain links TRBV7-2 with TRBJ1-1, with D hard to call. The CDR3 has 15 amino acids. V lost 7 bases and J 5 bases, leaving 20 bases between the germline ends. Germline CDR1 reads SGHTA; CDR2 reads FQGNSA. The CDR3 protein is CASTAAMWTGTEAFF. In DNA, the CDR3 is TGTGCCAGCACCGCCGCCATGTGGACCGGAACTGAAGCTTTCTTT.

This clonotype was observed many times. The chain is built from TRBV5-6 and TRBJ1-4; D not resolved. The CDR3 length is 15 residues. Germline V gene lookup returns CDR1 SGHDT and CDR2 YYEEEE. Trimming cost V 0 bases and J 0 bases, with 6 bases left between them. DNA of the CDR3: TGTGCCAGCAGCTTGGTGGCAGCAACTAATGAAAAACTGTTTTTT. It yields the protein CASSLVAATNEKLFF.

This clonotype was detected only a few times. The chain carries TRBV6-5 and TRBJ1-6; D is ambiguous. Germline V lookup: CDR1 MNHEY, CDR2 SVGAGI. The CDR3 runs 15 residues. The V end was cut by 0 bases, the J end by 7 bases, with 10 bases between. The CDR3 coding sequence is TGTGCCAGCAGTTACTCGGCGTTTCTCAATTCACCCCTCCACTTT. Translation gives CASSYSAFLNSPLHF.

The DNA of the CDR3 is TGTGCCAGCAGTGCGGGGACAGGGGATGGCTACACCTTC. This gives the protein CASSAGTGDGYTF. The J gene is TRBJ1-2, the V gene TRBV25-1; 10 bases line up with TRBD1. This CDR3 contains 13 residues. Germline CDR1 reads MGHDK; CDR2 reads SYGVNS. Germline trimming cut 4 bases from V and 6 bases from J; bases unmatched to any gene: 2.

This clonotype came up many times. The CDR3 sequence is CASSFLPLLDTQYF. DNA of the CDR3: TGTGCCAGCAGTTTCTTACCCCTCCTGGATACGCAGTATTTT. The gene calls are TRBV27 and TRBJ2-3; D not certain. V lost 3 bases to trimming and J lost 6 bases, with 13 bases between them. The CDR3 totals 14 residues. Germline-derived CDR1 and CDR2 are MNHEY and SMNVEV (reference sequence).

CDR3 bases: TGCAGTGCTAGGCCCCCTGCAACTAATGAAAAACTGTTTTTT. The encoded protein is CSARPPATNEKLFF. The chain joins TRBV20-1 to TRBJ1-4; unclear D gene. Per the germline V gene, CDR1 is DFQATT and CDR2 is SNEGSKA (reference sequence). The V gene lost 3 bases and the J gene lost 0 bases, with 8 bases spanning the gap. This CDR3 region has 14 residues.

There are many counts of this clonotype. The CDR3 nucleotides are TGCGCCAGCAGCCCATGGCGGGACACCGGGGAGCTGTTTTTT. It yields the protein CASSPWRDTGELFF. This sequence joins TRBV5-1 and TRBJ2-2; D might be TRBD2 (5 bases). From germline, CDR1 is SGHRS and CDR2 YFSETQ. The V and J ends lost 4 bases and 3 bases respectively, with 10 bases between them. The CDR3 contains 14 residues. The full variable domain, completed using reference TRBV5-1 and TRBJ2-2, is KAGVTQTPRYLIKTRGQQVTLSCSPISGHRSVSWYQQTPGQGLQFLFEYFSETQRNKGNFPGRFSGRQFSNSRSEMNVSTLELGDSALYLCASSPWRDTGELFFGEGSRLTVL.